This T cell receptor beta chain was sequenced during a study of chemoradiotherapy in HPV16-positive cancers (dated by TCRdb to between 2021 and 2023). With respect to the entire study: Functional T-cell assays on cells from two HPV16-positive patients defined candidate HPV-specific T-cell clones and common TCR motifs. Whether T-cell immunity against the HPV oncoproteins E6 and E7 changes during chemoradiotherapy and whether survival is affected by this immunity were examined in the study. TCR repertoires from around 80 patients with HPV-related cancers were then used to track the candidate HPV-specific TCRs and motifs.

V was cut back by 5 bases and J by 7 bases, leaving a gap of 14 bases between them. Sequences SGHTA (CDR1) and FQGNSA (CDR2) are obtained from the germline V gene. The CDR3 runs 13 amino acids, cysteine and phenylalanine included. The read is trimmed to its CDR3 DNA, 39 bases read in frame from base 1. A note on this clone: The antigen it recognizes is unknown. There are no base qualities to consult, and no much larger clone falls within one base.

Repertoires were sampled repeatedly over the course of chemoradiotherapy, so clonal expansion could be followed in the tumor microenvironment. Receptor libraries were prepared by the immunoSEQ multiplex PCR assay. In TCRdb, the immuneACCESS table is reduced to in-frame sequences with V and J assigned. These tables do not hold every clone; where another copy was compared, an unresolved V gene accounts for under half, and the others remain unexplained. The sample profile shows about 31,000 clones; 84% of them were found once. Approximately 5.1% of the sample is in the top ten clones. Beyond this particular receptor, the publication reports: The functional definition of HPV-specific T cells came from only a couple of HPV16-positive patients, and the survival association was reported for HPV16-positive patients. Among HPV16-positive patients, expansion of HPV-responsive T cells during chemoradiotherapy was associated with better recurrence-free survival. Expansion of candidate HPV-specific clones and E7-related TCR motifs was observed in the tumor microenvironment during treatment, whereas no such expansion was observed for non-HPV-specific T cells.

Here the chain combines TRBV7-2 and TRBJ1-1; the D gene cannot be named for sure. Here the sequenced sample was blood, taken from a patient who underwent chemoradiotherapy. The sequence derives from a human donor with HPV-associated anogenital cancer. CDR3 sequence: CASSPDKKYEAFF. The nucleotide sequence is given as TGTGCCAGCAGCCCCGATAAAAAATATGAAGCTTTCTTT.